Following are 10 T cell receptor beta chains from one sample sequenced in a study of response to subunit inactivated influenza vaccine. TCRdb reprocessed the RT-PCR reads via MiXCR and lists one record per CDR3 protein. The table lists 550,000 to 650,000 distinct CDR3 sequences, approximately 12% of them singletons. The sample here was PBMCs from blood, taken on the day of vaccination. The receptor source for this set is a man aged 45 to 65 who received an inactivated influenza vaccine.

This clonotype showed up many times. The chain carries TRBV2 and TRBJ2-1, with 13 bases lining up with TRBD2. V lost 5 bases to trimming and J lost 12 bases; unmatched junction nucleotides: 7. The CDR3 length is 14 residues. Germline CDR1 reads SNHLY; CDR2 reads FYNNEI. In nucleotides, the CDR3 is TGTGCCAGCAGTAGACTAGCGGGAGGATCTCGGCAGTTCTTC. Translated, it gives CASSRLAGGSRQFF. The whole variable domain, filled in from reference TRBV2 and TRBJ2-1, reads EPEVTQTPSHQVTQMGQEVILRCVPISNHLYFYWYRQILGQKVEFLVSFYNNEISEKSEIFDDQFSVERPDGSNFTLKIRSTKLEDSAMYFCASSRLAGGSRQFFGPGTRLTVL.

The chain combines TRBV27 with TRBJ1-5; no clear D gene. V lost 3 bases, J lost 0 bases, and 9 bases lay in between. Per the germline V gene, CDR1 is MNHEY and CDR2 is SMNVEV (reference sequence). The CDR3 extends over 15 amino acids. This chain's CDR3 is CASSLTRDSNQPQHF. The CDR3 DNA reads as TGTGCCAGCAGTTTGACACGGGATAGCAATCAGCCCCAGCATTTT.

This clonotype was picked up a small number of times. The genes are TRBV4-2 and TRBJ2-7; the match to TRBD2 covers 7 bases. Unmatched junction bases numbered 8, after V lost 4 bases and J lost 2 bases. CDR3 length equals 15 residues. Germline assignment: CDR1 LGHNA and CDR2 YNFKEQ. CDR3 nucleotides: TGTGCCAGCAGCCTCACAGCGGGACGGCCCTACGAGCAGTACTTC. Encoded protein: CASSLTAGRPYEQYF.

The CDR3 DNA is TGTGCCAGCAGTCCTCTGATGCGGGAGCCCACAGATACGCAGTATTTT. It is translated as CASSPLMREPTDTQYF. The chain combines TRBV25-1 with TRBJ2-3, with 7 bases identical to TRBD2. This CDR3 is 16 amino acids long. CDR1 and CDR2 (germline): MGHDK, SYGVNS. V shed 5 bases, J shed 2 bases, and the junction held 10 bases outside the gene matches. Supplemented by reference TRBV25-1 and TRBJ2-3, the full variable domain reads EADIYQTPRYLVIGTGKKITLECSQTMGHDKMYWYQQDPGMELHLIHYSYGVNSTEKGDLSSESTVSRIRTEHFPLTLESARPSHTSQYLCASSPLMREPTDTQYFGPGTRLTVL.

This clonotype was seen repeatedly, ten times or more. The rearrangement uses TRBV20-1 and TRBJ1-4; 8 bases fit TRBD1. The germline CDR1 and CDR2 sequences are DFQATT and SNEGSKA (reference sequence). This CDR3 region has 12 residues. With V trimmed by 2 bases and J by 8 bases, 1 base remained unmatched. The chain's CDR3 is CSARSGGEKLFF. The CDR3 nucleotides read TGCAGTGCTAGATCAGGGGGCGAAAAACTGTTTTTT.

This chain connects TRBV7-9 to TRBJ2-7, with TRBD1 identical over 11 bases. Germline values: CDR1 SEHNR, CDR2 FQNEAQ (reference sequence). V shed 5 bases and J 4 bases; nucleotides not matched to a gene: 7. CDR3 length: 15 residues. The CDR3 reads CASSQGQGEWYEQYF. CDR3 bases: TGTGCCAGCAGCCAGGGACAGGGGGAATGGTACGAGCAGTACTTC.

The gene calls are TRBV30 and TRBJ1-1, with 8 bases fitting TRBD1. V was clipped by 8 bases and J by 4 bases; unmatched bases: 12. The CDR3 extends over 14 amino acids. The germline CDR1 and CDR2 sequences are GTSNPN and SVGIG (reference sequence). The CDR3 sequence is CATDRGRRGTEAFF. In nucleotides, the CDR3 is TGTGCCACCGACAGGGGCCGCAGGGGCACTGAAGCTTTCTTT. Complete variable domain (other parts from reference TRBV30 and TRBJ1-1): SQTIHQWPATLVQPVGSPLSLECTVEGTSNPNLYWYRQAAGRGLQLLFYSVGIGQISSEVPQNLSASRPQDRQFILSSKKLLLSDSGFYLCATDRGRRGTEAFFGQGTRLTVV.

This clonotype was detected ten times or more. V and J are TRBV12-3 or TRBV12-4 and TRBJ2-5, with 7 bases that match TRBD1. V trimming: 6 bases; J trimming: 1 base; junction bases outside the gene matches: 8. The CDR3 contains 15 residues. CDR3 DNA sequence: TGTGCCAGCAGACATGGACAGGTTTCCCAAGAGACCCAGTACTTC. Translating gives CASRHGQVSQETQYF.

This clonotype was counted between two and nine times. CDR3 in amino acids: CSTRGAYEQYF. Here the CDR3 DNA reads TGCAGCACTAGGGGGGCCTACGAGCAGTACTTC. This sequence joins TRBV29-1 and TRBJ2-7; D possibly matches TRBD1 or TRBD2 (6 bases each). The CDR3 totals 11 residues. CDR1 and CDR2 from the germline V gene are SQVTM and ANQGSEA. V was trimmed by 8 bases and J by 2 bases, leaving 10 bases between them.

This clonotype has ten or more counts. The V call is TRBV7-6, the J call TRBJ2-5; no clear D. Germline values: CDR1 SGHVS, CDR2 FNYEAQ. Trimming left V 1 base short and J 1 base short, with 7 bases between. The CDR3 totals 14 residues. DNA for the CDR3: TGTGCCAGCAGCTTAGAGGCGGCCCAAGAGACCCAGTACTTC. Translated, it gives CASSLEAAQETQYF. Using reference TRBV7-6 and TRBJ2-5 for the parts outside the CDR3, the full variable domain is GAGVSQSPRYKVTKRGQDVALRCDPISGHVSLYWYRQALGQGPEFLTYFNYEAQQDKSGLPNDRFSAERPEGSISTLTIQRTEQRDSAMYRCASSLEAAQETQYFGPGTRLLVL.